The entry below gives a single T cell receptor (beta chain) sequence along with its context. With 1 base removed from V and 7 bases from J, the gap between germline ends came to 10 bases. Germline CDR1 SGHNT, CDR2 YENEEA. The CDR3 spans 14 residues. This sample was taken from a study of blood T cell repertoires in COVID-19. Study at large: Samples came from the United States, Italy and Spain, spanning acute and convalescent COVID-19. The analysed material was cDNA or gDNA that came from T cells, B-cell-depleted T cells, or PBMCs.

In the study's own analysis: Nucleated cell number was recorded as an estimate derived from reference gene primer amplification. Using immunoSEQ multiplex PCR, the repertoire was profiled, and TCRdb retains in-frame clones only, with some absent. The V and J calls and the clone size are those of that table, but D and trimming were determined from the DNA. The sample records 210,000 or so clones, just over 85% being singletons. Sequencing was done on a sample of peripheral blood. The TCR originated in a man younger than 35 with active or convalescent COVID-19. This sequence joins TRBV11-3 and TRBJ2-2, with D possibly being TRBD1 (5 bases). The DNA for the CDR3 is TGTGCCAGCAGCTTAGGGACACAAGGCGGGGAGCTGTTTTTT. This codes for CASSLGTQGGELFF.